These 17 T cell receptor beta chains were sequenced from one sample in a study of post-analysis software for immune sequencing data. Built from TCR beta cDNA, the libraries had unique molecular identifiers in them. From the PCR reads, TCRdb called clonotypes with MiXCR, one entry per CDR3 protein. The data show roughly 540,000 distinct CDR3 sequences, approximately 31% seen once. Antigens of these TCRs are unknown. General study results and limits: The five TRBV segments detected at higher frequency in patients than in controls included TRBV5-6, TRBV5-1 and TRBV20-1.

The sequenced sample consisted of blood. Receptors originate from a girl aged 2 to 17 with multiple sclerosis.

This clonotype came up once. The chain couples TRBV6-1 to TRBJ2-2; no clear D. Trimming left V 2 bases short and J 4 bases short, with 5 bases between. Germline V gives CDR1 MNHNS, CDR2 SASEGT. This CDR3 has 13 amino acids. The CDR3 coding sequence is TGTGCCAGCAGTGAATCGTTCACCGGGGAGCTGTTTTTT. Translating it yields CASSESFTGELFF.

V is TRBV4-1 and J is TRBJ2-1; D unresolved. Germline assignment: CDR1 MGHRA and CDR2 YSYEKL. CDR3 length: 11 amino acids. The V end was cut by 0 bases, the J end by 8 bases, with 2 bases between. The CDR3 loop reads CASSQDHEQFF. In nucleotides, the CDR3 is TGCGCCAGCAGCCAAGATCATGAGCAGTTCTTC.

This clonotype was seen a few times. Mismatch with germline at one junction end may stem from a read error. The DNA for the CDR3 is TGCGCCAACAGCTTGGCGGGACAGGGTAATGGCTACACCTTC. This sequence encodes CANSLAGQGNGYTF. The chain carries TRBV5-1 and TRBJ1-2, with TRBD1 identical over 9 bases. This CDR3 has 14 residues. The V gene's germline CDR1 is SGHRS and CDR2 YFSETQ.

The table lists this clonotype with a few counts. The rearrangement links TRBV6-7 to TRBJ2-1; D not resolved. TRBV6-7 is treated as an ORF (open reading frame) with a function not yet certain. V shed 6 bases and J shed 4 bases, with 19 bases lying between them. The CDR3 is 16 residues long. The CDR3 region is CASSPVGRCAYNEQFF. Here the CDR3 DNA reads TGTGCCAGCAGCCCCGTTGGACGGTGCGCGTACAATGAGCAGTTCTTC.

The CDR3 DNA reads TGCGCCAGCAGCTGGGGACTTTACAATGAGCAGTTCTTC. This gives the protein CASSWGLYNEQFF. V usage is TRBV4-1 and J usage is TRBJ2-1; the D gene is possibly TRBD2 (6 bases). The V gene lost 5 bases and the J gene lost 4 bases, with 9 bases spanning the gap. Germline V gives CDR1 MGHRA, CDR2 YSYEKL. The CDR3 is made up of 13 amino acids.

The chain is built from TRBV16 and TRBJ1-5, with 7 bases that match TRBD1. V lost 8 bases, J lost 6 bases, and 7 bases stayed unmatched. This CDR3 comprises 13 residues. Germline values: CDR1 KGHSY, CDR2 FQNENV. The CDR3 DNA reads as TGTGCCAGCGAACTACAGGGGAGTCAGCCCCAGCATTTT. Protein product: CASELQGSQPQHF.

This clonotype was observed a single time. The chain couples TRBV5-6 to TRBJ1-1; a weak D match, TRBD1 (5 bases). CDR3 length: 14 residues. Trimming removed 7 bases at V and 4 bases at J, with 17 bases between. Germline V gives CDR1 SGHDT, CDR2 YYEEEE. The CDR3 coding sequence is TGTGCCAGCTCGGACATCCGCGAGGCCACTGAAGCTTTCTTT. It yields the protein CASSDIREATEAFF.

V usage is TRBV6-6 and J usage is TRBJ1-4; 7 bases are shared with TRBD1. The ends lost 7 bases at V and 5 bases at J; junction bases unmatched: 10. The CDR3 runs 15 residues. Germline V gene sequence: CDR1 MNHNY, CDR2 SVGAGI (reference sequence). CDR3 DNA: TGTGCCAGCATTCACCAAGTAGGGGGCAATGAAAAACTGTTTTTT. Translated: CASIHQVGGNEKLFF.

The chain is built from TRBV12-3 or TRBV12-4 and TRBJ1-5; 9 nucleotides align to TRBD1. The CDR3 spans 18 residues. V was pared by 1 base and J by 2 bases, with 9 bases of the junction left unmatched. Here the CDR3 reads CASSLVTGGLVGNQPQHF. The CDR3 coding sequence is TGTGCCAGCAGTTTAGTAACAGGGGGCCTTGTGGGCAATCAGCCCCAGCATTTT.

The CDR3 DNA follows: TGTGCCAGCAGCTCTTCCCACAATGAGCAGTTCTTC. It translates to CASSSSHNEQFF. V usage is TRBV5-4 and J usage is TRBJ2-1; no firm D call. The CDR3 contains 12 residues. Trimming shortened V by 3 bases and J by 5 bases, and 6 bases separated the two germline ends. The germline V gene encodes CDR1 SGHNT and CDR2 YYREEE (reference sequence). The full variable domain, completed using reference TRBV5-4 and TRBJ2-1, is ETGVTQSPTHLIKTRGQQVTLRCSSQSGHNTVSWYQQALGQGPQFIFQYYREEENGRGNFPPRFSGLQFPNYSSELNVNALELDDSALYLCASSSSHNEQFFGPGTRLTVL.

This clonotype was observed many times. V and J are TRBV5-1 and TRBJ2-5; TRBD2 is a possible D gene (6 bases). The CDR3 is 13 amino acids. The germline V gene encodes CDR1 SGHRS and CDR2 YFSETQ. Trimming took off 1 base at V and 5 bases at J, with 9 bases between the two ends. The CDR3 bases are TGCGCCAGCAGCTTGCGGGGGATGGAGACCCAGTACTTC. It is translated as CASSLRGMETQYF.

This clonotype was counted between two and nine times. The chain uses TRBV6-2 or TRBV6-3 and TRBJ2-5; weak D call: TRBD1 (5 bases). Germline-derived CDR1 and CDR2 are MNHEY and SVGEGT. The CDR3 spans 15 residues. The V end was cut by 2 bases, the J end by 5 bases, with 15 bases between. CDR3 amino acids: CASSYGALQTETQYF. The DNA of the CDR3 is TGTGCCAGCAGTTACGGGGCATTACAAACGGAGACCCAGTACTTC.

The rearrangement links TRBV9 to TRBJ1-4, with 7 bases that match TRBD1. The germline V gene has CDR1 SGDLS and CDR2 YYNGEE. Germline trimming cut 3 bases from V and 6 bases from J; bases unmatched to any gene: 5. The CDR3 length is 14 residues. DNA for the CDR3: TGTGCCAGCAGCGAGACAGGGAAATATGAAAAACTGTTTTTT. It yields the protein CASSETGKYEKLFF.

This clonotype was recorded a few times. V is TRBV5-1 and J is TRBJ2-3; 8 nucleotides line up with TRBD2. Germline CDR1 is SGHRS and CDR2 is YFSETQ. V was pared by 5 bases and J by 6 bases, with 11 bases of the junction left unmatched. This CDR3 is built from 15 residues. CDR3 DNA sequence: TGCGCCAGCAGGAAAGTTAGCGGGGCCCTGGATACGCAGTATTTT. It specifies CASRKVSGALDTQYF.

The sample holds a few counts of this clonotype. V and J are TRBV10-2 and TRBJ2-3; a possible D gene is TRBD2 (6 bases). The CDR3 consists of 15 residues. CDR1 and CDR2 from the germline V gene are WSHSY and SAAADI. V was cut by 6 bases and J by 2 bases, with 15 bases left in between. As DNA, the CDR3 is TGCGCCAGCAGCCCGGCCCTAGCGCCCACAGATACGCAGTATTTT. It encodes CASSPALAPTDTQYF.

This clonotype was counted between two and nine times. This chain connects TRBV19 to TRBJ1-1; D perhaps matches TRBD1 (6 bases). The V and J ends lost 6 bases and 7 bases respectively, with 21 bases between them. Looked up from germline, CDR1 is LNHDA and CDR2 is SQIVND (reference sequence). The CDR3 spans 15 residues. This CDR3 is CASRQRGGPNGEAFF. CDR3 coding DNA: TGTGCCAGTAGGCAAAGAGGGGGACCAAACGGTGAAGCTTTCTTT.

The V call is TRBV7-9, the J call TRBJ2-5, with a tentative D call TRBD1 (5 bases). The CDR3 is 11 amino acids. V lost 5 bases and J lost 9, with 10 bases in between. Germline loops: CDR1 SEHNR, CDR2 FQNEAQ (reference sequence). The CDR3 loop reads CASSQGVAQYF. CDR3 nucleotide sequence: TGTGCCAGCAGCCAGGGCGTGGCCCAGTACTTC. The variable domain in full, with the rest retrieved from reference TRBV7-9 and TRBJ2-5, is DTGVSQNPRHKITKRGQNVTFRCDPISEHNRLYWYRQTLGQGPEFLTYFQNEAQLEKSRLLSDRFSAERPKGSFSTLEIQRTEQGDSAMYLCASSQGVAQYFGPGTRLLVL.